One sample yielded the 22 T cell receptor beta chains listed below, sequenced in a study of T cell clonotyping in hematopoietic cell transplantation (TCRdb year 2021). The library was built by means of the immunoSEQ multiplex PCR assay. TCRdb retrieved this table from immuneACCESS and kept in-frame rearrangements only. Not all clones are present; in checked studies, unresolved V genes account for under half, and no reason is known for the remainder. Here the sample has around 6,100 clones; about a third occur a single time. Of the sample, roughly 17% falls within the top ten clones. The sample's time point, from its label and the paper: 30 days after allo-HCT. The source was peripheral blood mononuclear cells, collected 30 days after allogeneic stem cell transplant. These TCRs come from a female patient in her fifties or sixties who had an allogeneic stem cell transplant from an unrelated donor, so the T cells may come from the graft donor. Some clones in this sample may be carry-over from other donors' samples.

Regarding this clone: A junction boundary mismatches the germline segment, possibly from a read error. The chain is built from TRBV5-6 and TRBJ1-2; perhaps TRBD1 as D (6 bases). Germline V gene data show CDR1 as SGHDT and CDR2 as YYEEEE. The CDR3 sequence is 12 residues long. In DNA form, the CDR3 reads TGTGCCAGCGGCTTGAAAGGGGGTGGCTACACCTTC. It specifies CASGLKGGGYTF.

The V and J genes are TRBV6-5 and TRBJ1-5; D gene ambiguous. The CDR3 runs 13 residues. V was shortened by 0 bases and J by 7 bases, with 7 bases between the two germline ends. Germline CDR1 reads MNHEY; CDR2 reads SVGAGI. The CDR3 is CASSYSEGQPQHF. As DNA, the CDR3 is TGTGCCAGCAGTTACTCCGAGGGCCAGCCCCAGCATTTT.

The chain links TRBV30 to TRBJ1-2; TRBD1 aligns across 8 bases. Germline lookup yields CDR1 GTSNPN and CDR2 SVGIG (reference sequence). V lost 5 bases, J lost 5 bases, and 1 base stayed unmatched. The CDR3 covers 11 residues. The CDR3 region is CAWGTGYGYTF. The DNA of the CDR3 is TGTGCCTGGGGGACAGGTTATGGCTACACCTTC.

In its sample, this clone was seen a few times. The V call is TRBV6-1, the J call TRBJ2-5, with D possibly being TRBD1 (6 bases). The DNA matches TRBJ2-7 better at its end, which makes the J call doubtful. The CDR3 consists of 14 residues. The V gene's germline CDR1 is MNHNS and CDR2 SASEGT. In DNA form, the CDR3 reads TGTGCCAGCAGTGATCAAAGGGGGTCTTACGAGCAGTACTTC. It translates to CASSDQRGSYEQYF.

V is TRBV7-6 and J is TRBJ2-3; D might be TRBD1 (6 bases). Germline loops: CDR1 SGHVS, CDR2 FNYEAQ. The CDR3 extends over 13 amino acids. Trimming removed 6 bases from V and 3 bases from J, with 10 bases in between. The CDR3 DNA reads TGTGCCAGCAGGCTTACAGGGACAGATACGCAGTATTTT. Its protein is CASRLTGTDTQYF.

The V gene is TRBV29-1, the J gene TRBJ1-1; a weak D match, TRBD1 (5 bases). Per the germline V gene, CDR1 is SQVTM and CDR2 is ANQGSEA. Trimming stripped 6 bases from V and 6 bases from J, with 17 bases between. CDR3 length: 13 amino acids. The CDR3 DNA reads as TGCAGCGTCGTAATCGGTCCGGGGGCTGAAGCTTTCTTT. It codes for CSVVIGPGAEAFF.

The V call is TRBV28, the J call TRBJ2-3; D assignment may be TRBD1 or TRBD2 (6 bases each). CDR3 size: 16 residues. V was shortened by 6 bases and J by 4 bases, with 20 bases between the two germline ends. The germline CDR1 and CDR2 sequences are MDHEN and SYDVKM. CDR3 region: CASRTLSDSGPDTQYF. The CDR3 region has the DNA TGTGCCAGCAGGACCCTTTCGGACAGCGGGCCAGATACGCAGTATTTT.

This chain links TRBV25-1 with TRBJ2-7; tentative D call: TRBD1 (6 bases). Trimming removed 1 base from V and 7 bases from J, with 23 bases in between. CDR3 length: 17 residues. Germline V gene lookup returns CDR1 MGHDK and CDR2 SYGVNS. CDR3 loop: CASSELTRDTNGVEQYF. The CDR3 DNA reads TGTGCCAGCAGTGAATTGACCCGGGACACAAACGGGGTTGAGCAGTACTTC.

V is TRBV29-1 and J is TRBJ2-7; 10 bases map to TRBD1. Germline trimming cut 6 bases from V and 6 bases from J; bases unmatched to any gene: 8. CDR3 length equals 13 residues. The germline V gene has CDR1 SQVTM and CDR2 ANQGSEA. CDR3 in amino acids: CSVTGTGVGEQYF. DNA for the CDR3: TGCAGCGTGACAGGGACAGGGGTAGGCGAGCAGTACTTC.

This rearrangement joins TRBV30 to TRBJ1-1; D gene ambiguous. V dropped 7 bases and J dropped 1 base, with 7 bases sitting between them. The germline V gene encodes CDR1 GTSNPN and CDR2 SVGIG (reference sequence). CDR3 length: 11 residues. The CDR3 loop reads CASERNTEAFF. CDR3 DNA sequence: TGTGCCTCTGAGAGGAACACTGAAGCTTTCTTT.

This clone was observed a few times. The chain combines TRBV30 with TRBJ1-2; D call uncertain. The CDR3 has 12 residues. Germline-derived CDR1 and CDR2 are GTSNPN and SVGIG (reference sequence). The V and J ends lost 3 bases and 4 bases respectively, with 9 bases between them. This chain's CDR3 is CAWRAGGYGYTF. The CDR3 coding sequence is TGTGCCTGGAGAGCGGGAGGCTATGGCTACACCTTC.

This clone was counted between two and nine times. V usage is TRBV9 and J usage is TRBJ2-7; TRBD1 agrees at 8 bases. Trimming at V came to 0 bases and at J to 2 bases, leaving 4 bases not matched to a gene. The CDR3 contains 15 residues. Germline V gene sequence: CDR1 SGDLS, CDR2 YYNGEE. CDR3 DNA: TGTGCCAGCAGCGTAGCCGACAGGGGACCCTACGAGCAGTACTTC. The encoded protein is CASSVADRGPYEQYF.

V gene TRBV5-1 combines with J gene TRBJ1-2; 9 nucleotides match TRBD1. The CDR3 sequence is 14 residues long. Unmatched junction bases numbered 5, after V lost 3 bases and J lost 5 bases. Germline CDR1 is SGHRS and CDR2 is YFSETQ. CDR3: CASSSRDRAYGYTF. The CDR3 DNA sequence: TGCGCCAGCAGCTCCCGGGACAGGGCGTATGGCTACACCTTC.

A few counts support this clone. One end of the junction fails to match germline, which may point to a read error. The genes are TRBV6-1 and TRBJ1-6; unclear D gene. Germline CDR1 MNHNS, CDR2 SASEGT. CDR3 length equals 15 residues. CDR3 nucleotides: TGTACCAGCAGTTTTTCAAGTGATGGGAATTCACCCCTCCACTTT. Its translation: CTSSFSSDGNSPLHF.

This clone turned up a few times. The rearrangement links TRBV20-1 to TRBJ1-5; D unresolved. The V end lost 5 bases, the J end lost 10 bases, and 3 bases lay between the germline ends. The CDR3 extends over 8 amino acids. Germline values: CDR1 DFQATT, CDR2 SNEGSKA (reference sequence). The CDR3 spells CSAGPQHF. The CDR3 nucleotides are TGCAGTGCTGGACCCCAGCATTTT.

This clone has more than one count but fewer than ten. The chain combines TRBV2 with TRBJ1-5; 8 positions agree with TRBD1. Germline values: CDR1 SNHLY, CDR2 FYNNEI. The CDR3 is made up of 15 amino acids. V was clipped by 5 bases and J by 5 bases; unmatched bases: 8. The CDR3 DNA reads TGTGCCAGCAGTCCCCAGGGGGCCAGGGATCAGCCCCAGCATTTT. It yields the protein CASSPQGARDQPQHF.

This clone showed up just a few times. V usage is TRBV6-5 and J usage is TRBJ2-1; D remains unclear. V was clipped by 0 bases and J by 12 bases, with 21 bases between them. Per the germline V gene, CDR1 is MNHEY and CDR2 is SVGAGI. The CDR3 is 16 amino acids. CDR3 coding DNA: TGTGCCAGCAGTTACTCGAAATCACTTGGGTACGGTTGGCAGTTCTTC. Translating gives CASSYSKSLGYGWQFF.

This sequence joins TRBV6-1 and TRBJ2-7; 12 nucleotides agree with TRBD2. Unmatched junction bases numbered 5, after V lost 2 bases and J lost 3 bases. The CDR3 has 16 amino acids. Germline CDR1 is MNHNS and CDR2 is SASEGT. Written as DNA, the CDR3 is TGTGCCAGCAGTGAATGGGGACTAGCGGGTATCTACGAGCAGTACTTC. This translates into CASSEWGLAGIYEQYF.

This clone was detected a few times. This chain joins TRBV30 and TRBJ1-5, with TRBD1 matching 9 bases. Per germline, CDR1 GTSNPN and CDR2 SVGIG (reference sequence). The CDR3 loop spans 13 amino acids. Trimming took 1 base from V and 7 from J; bases not matched to a gene: 2. The CDR3 coding sequence is TGTGCCTGGAGTGGGGACAGGGAGCAGCCCCAGCATTTT. Protein product: CAWSGDREQPQHF.

The V gene is TRBV30, the J gene TRBJ1-6; no clear D. Trimming pared 0 bases from V and 7 bases from J, leaving 10 bases between. This CDR3 contains 14 residues. CDR1 is GTSNPN, CDR2 SVGIG, per germline (reference sequence). This chain's CDR3 is CAWSVQGWNSPLHF. For the CDR3, the DNA is TGTGCCTGGAGTGTACAAGGGTGGAATTCACCCCTCCACTTT. Variable domain in full (rest from reference TRBV30 and TRBJ1-6): SQTIHQWPATLVQPVGSPLSLECTVEGTSNPNLYWYRQAAGRGLQLLFYSVGIGQISSEVPQNLSASRPQDRQFILSSKKLLLSDSGFYLCAWSVQGWNSPLHFGNGTRLTVT.

The chain links TRBV4-1 to TRBJ1-2; a possible D gene is TRBD1 (5 bases). Trimming pared 0 bases from V and 6 bases from J, leaving 8 bases between. Germline assignment: CDR1 MGHRA and CDR2 YSYEKL. The CDR3 is 13 amino acids. The CDR3 region is CASSQEWGDGYTF. In DNA, the CDR3 is TGCGCCAGCAGCCAAGAGTGGGGGGATGGCTACACCTTC.

The V gene is TRBV30, the J gene TRBJ1-5, with a possible D match to TRBD1 (5 bases). Germline CDR1 and CDR2: GTSNPN and SVGIG (reference sequence). This CDR3 comprises 14 residues. V was cut by 2 bases and J by 9 bases, with 17 bases left in between. The CDR3 region is CAWSYGDGPRPQHF. CDR3 in DNA: TGTGCCTGGAGTTACGGGGACGGCCCAAGGCCCCAGCATTTT.